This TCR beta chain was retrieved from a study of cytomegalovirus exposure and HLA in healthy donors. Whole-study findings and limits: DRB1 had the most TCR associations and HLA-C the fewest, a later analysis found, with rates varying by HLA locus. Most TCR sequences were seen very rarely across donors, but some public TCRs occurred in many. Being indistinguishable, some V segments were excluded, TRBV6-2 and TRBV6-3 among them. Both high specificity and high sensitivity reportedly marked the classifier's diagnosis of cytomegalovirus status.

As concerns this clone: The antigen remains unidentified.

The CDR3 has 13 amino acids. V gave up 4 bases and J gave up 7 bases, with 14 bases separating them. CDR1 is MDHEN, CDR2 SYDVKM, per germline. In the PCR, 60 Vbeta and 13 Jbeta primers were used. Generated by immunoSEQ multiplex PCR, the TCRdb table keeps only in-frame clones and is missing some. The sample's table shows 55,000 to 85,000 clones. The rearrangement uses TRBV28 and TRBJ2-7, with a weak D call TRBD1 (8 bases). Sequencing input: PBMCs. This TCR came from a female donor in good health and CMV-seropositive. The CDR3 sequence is CASSSQGGREQYF. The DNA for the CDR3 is TGTGCCAGCAGTTCACAGGGGGGGAGAGAGCAGTACTTC.